The sample holds many counts of the clone carrying this T cell receptor (beta chain). Its cognate antigen is unknown. The data were taken from a study of T-cell reconstitution after alpha-beta-depleted transplantation in children. The CDR3 totals 12 residues. Trimming cost V 8 bases and J 4 bases, with 10 bases left between them. Per germline, CDR1 SEHNR and CDR2 FQNEAQ (reference sequence). Findings of the study overall: Several hundred graft clones that had expanded were reportedly the source of alpha-beta T cells about two months after transplant. One year after transplant, T-cell counts and diversity came mostly from newly produced T cells. Some patients showed high day-60 TCRbeta diversity, which derived from surviving recipient T cells and thymic progenitors.

Construction of the TCRbeta library involved unique molecular identifiers. TCRdb redid the calling of the PCR reads with MiXCR, one entry per CDR3 protein. The table lists about 110,000 distinct CDR3 sequences, about 6.4% of them singletons. Material: PBMCs, mostly from graft donor cells, obtained 360 days after TCRalphabeta/CD19-depleted stem cell transplant. The gene calls are TRBV7-9 and TRBJ2-3, with D tentatively TRBD1 or TRBD2 (5 bases each). The clonotype was recovered from a male patient aged 2-9 years who had a stem cell transplant for acute lymphoblastic leukemia, so the T cells may come from the graft donor. Here the CDR3 reads CASEGQADTQYF. CDR3 bases: TGTGCCAGCGAGGGGCAGGCAGATACGCAGTATTTT. Full variable domain (missing parts from reference TRBV7-9 and TRBJ2-3): DTGVSQNPRHKITKRGQNVTFRCDPISEHNRLYWYRQTLGQGPEFLTYFQNEAQLEKSRLLSDRFSAERPKGSFSTLEIQRTEQGDSAMYLCASEGQADTQYFGPGTRLTVL.